Below, 6 T cell receptor beta chains from the same sample are listed, as sequenced in a study of T cell changes during pregnancy in multiple sclerosis. The method was immunoSEQ multiplex PCR; TCRdb's version includes in-frame clones alone and lacks a portion of them. Here the sample spans 90,000 to 120,000 clones, around nine tenths being singletons. This specimen was peripheral blood, taken in the second trimester of pregnancy. The receptors here all came from a female donor with multiple sclerosis, enrolled in a pregnancy study.

V is TRBV5-1 and J is TRBJ1-4, with D maybe TRBD1 (5 bases). Germline-derived CDR1 and CDR2 are SGHRS and YFSETQ. V was pared by 1 base and J by 3 bases, with 10 bases between. The CDR3 sequence is 15 residues long. In DNA form, the CDR3 reads TGCGCCAGCAGCTTGTCAGGACAACCTAATGAAAAACTGTTTTTT. It specifies CASSLSGQPNEKLFF.

This chain links TRBV6-5 with TRBJ1-1; no clear D gene. CDR3 length: 14 residues. The V and J ends lost 0 bases and 6 bases respectively, with 11 bases between them. Per germline, CDR1 MNHEY and CDR2 SVGAGI. The CDR3 DNA reads TGTGCCAGCAGTTACTCGTACAGTAGTTCTGAAGCTTTCTTT. Translating gives CASSYSYSSSEAFF.

The V call is TRBV18, the J call TRBJ1-2, with D tentatively TRBD1 (6 bases). The CDR3 runs 15 residues. Germline V gene lookup returns CDR1 KGHSH and CDR2 LQKENI. Trimming removed 6 bases at V and 2 bases at J, with 16 bases between. The CDR3: CASSLNRVANYGYTF. CDR3 nucleotides: TGTGCCAGCTCCCTAAACAGGGTGGCAAACTATGGCTACACCTTC.

The chain combines TRBV2 with TRBJ1-2; 7 nucleotides line up with TRBD1. The V and J ends lost 4 bases and 2 bases, in that order; junction bases with no gene match: 4. The germline V gene encodes CDR1 SNHLY and CDR2 FYNNEI. The CDR3 runs to 14 residues. The CDR3 nucleotides read TGTGCCAGCAGTGTTTCAGGGGGAAACTATGGCTACACCTTC. It specifies CASSVSGGNYGYTF.

This sequence joins TRBV2 and TRBJ1-6; D gene ambiguous. This CDR3 has 15 residues. V shed 3 bases and J shed 7 bases, with 13 bases lying between them. Germline V gene data show CDR1 as SNHLY and CDR2 as FYNNEI. The CDR3 spells CASSEYGVANSPLHF. The CDR3 DNA reads TGTGCCAGCAGTGAGTACGGGGTTGCCAATTCACCCCTCCACTTT. Complete variable domain (other parts from reference TRBV2 and TRBJ1-6): EPEVTQTPSHQVTQMGQEVILRCVPISNHLYFYWYRQILGQKVEFLVSFYNNEISEKSEIFDDQFSVERPDGSNFTLKIRSTKLEDSAMYFCASSEYGVANSPLHFGNGTRLTVT.

V and J are TRBV15 and TRBJ2-1; the D gene is possibly TRBD2 (6 bases). V was cut by 0 bases and J by 0 bases, with 9 bases left in between. Germline V gene sequence: CDR1 LNHNV, CDR2 YYDKDF (reference sequence). This CDR3 is 16 amino acids long. CDR3 nucleotides: TGTGCCACCAGCAGAGAGCGAGCGGGCTCCTACAATGAGCAGTTCTTC. The encoded protein is CATSRERAGSYNEQFF. Looking up the rest from reference TRBV15 and TRBJ2-1 gives the full variable domain: DAMVIQNPRYQVTQFGKPVTLSCSQTLNHNVMYWYQQKSSQAPKLLFHYYDKDFNNEADTPDNFQSRRPNTSFCFLDIRSPGLGDTAMYLCATSRERAGSYNEQFFGPGTRLTVL.